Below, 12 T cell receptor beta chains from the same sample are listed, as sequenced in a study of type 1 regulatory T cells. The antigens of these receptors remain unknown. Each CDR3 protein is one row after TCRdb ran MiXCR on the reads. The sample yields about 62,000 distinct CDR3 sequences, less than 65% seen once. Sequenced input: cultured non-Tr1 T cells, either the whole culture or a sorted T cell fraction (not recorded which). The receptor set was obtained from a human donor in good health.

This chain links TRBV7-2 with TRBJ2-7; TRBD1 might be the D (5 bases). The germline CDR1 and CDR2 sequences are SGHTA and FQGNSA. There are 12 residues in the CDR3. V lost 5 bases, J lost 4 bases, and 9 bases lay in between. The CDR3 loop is CASSTREYEQYF. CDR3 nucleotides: TGTGCCAGCAGCACCAGGGAATACGAGCAGTACTTC. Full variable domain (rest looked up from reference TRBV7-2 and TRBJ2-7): GAGVSQSPSNKVTEKGKDVELRCDPISGHTALYWYRQSLGQGLEFLIYFQGNSAPDKSGLPSDRFSAERTGGSVSTLTIQRTQQEDSAVYLCASSTREYEQYFGPGTRLTVT.

CDR3 amino acids: CASSYGNRGAGTEAFF. The CDR3 DNA sequence: TGTGCCAGCAGTTACGGAAACAGGGGAGCAGGCACTGAAGCTTTCTTT. This chain joins TRBV6-5 and TRBJ1-1, with TRBD1 identical over 7 bases. After removal of 2 bases from V and 4 bases from J, the junction contained 10 bases not matched to a gene. Germline V CDR1 and CDR2: MNHEY, SVGAGI. The CDR3 has 16 residues.

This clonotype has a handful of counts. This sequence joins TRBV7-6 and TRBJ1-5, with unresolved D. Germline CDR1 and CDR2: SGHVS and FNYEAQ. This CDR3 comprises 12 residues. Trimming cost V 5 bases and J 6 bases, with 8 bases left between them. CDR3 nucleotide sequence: TGTGCCAGCAGCGAGACCGGTCAGCCCCAGCATTTT. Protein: CASSETGQPQHF.

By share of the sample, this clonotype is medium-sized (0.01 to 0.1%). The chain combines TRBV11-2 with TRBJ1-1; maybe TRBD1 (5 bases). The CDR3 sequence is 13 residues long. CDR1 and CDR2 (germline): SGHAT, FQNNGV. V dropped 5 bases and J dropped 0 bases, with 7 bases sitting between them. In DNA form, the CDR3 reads TGTGCCAGCAGCGACAGCATGAACACTGAAGCTTTCTTT. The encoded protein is CASSDSMNTEAFF.

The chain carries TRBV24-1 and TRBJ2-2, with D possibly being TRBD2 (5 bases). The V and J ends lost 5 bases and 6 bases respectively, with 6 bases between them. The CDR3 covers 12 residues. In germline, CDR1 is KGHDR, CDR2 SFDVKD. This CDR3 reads CATSGGAGELFF. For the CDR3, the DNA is TGTGCCACCAGTGGGGGAGCCGGGGAGCTGTTTTTT.

The CDR3 here is CASSLGSGNIQYF. As DNA, the CDR3 is TGTGCCAGCAGCTTAGGATCGGGGAACATTCAGTACTTC. V usage is TRBV7-9 and J usage is TRBJ2-4; possibly TRBD2 for D (5 bases). Germline V gene lookup returns CDR1 SEHNR and CDR2 FQNEAQ (reference sequence). The CDR3 runs to 13 residues. Trimming shortened V by 1 base and J by 7 bases, and 8 bases separated the two germline ends.

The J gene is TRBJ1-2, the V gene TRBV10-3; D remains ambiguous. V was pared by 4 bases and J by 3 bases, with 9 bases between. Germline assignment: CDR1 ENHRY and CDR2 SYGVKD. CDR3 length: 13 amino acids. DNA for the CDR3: TGTGCCATCAGTGTTAAGGAGGACTATGGCTACACCTTC. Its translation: CAISVKEDYGYTF.

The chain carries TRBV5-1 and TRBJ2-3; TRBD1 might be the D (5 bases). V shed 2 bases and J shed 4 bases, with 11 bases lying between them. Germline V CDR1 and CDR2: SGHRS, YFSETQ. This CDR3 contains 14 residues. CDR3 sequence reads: CASSFLTVPDTQYF. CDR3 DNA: TGCGCCAGCAGCTTTTTGACAGTTCCAGATACGCAGTATTTT.

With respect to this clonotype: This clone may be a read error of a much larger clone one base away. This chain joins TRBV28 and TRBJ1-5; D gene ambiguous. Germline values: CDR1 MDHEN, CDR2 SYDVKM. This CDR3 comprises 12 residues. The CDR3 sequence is CASSSSNHPQHF. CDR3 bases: TGTGCCAGCAGTTCGAGCAATCACCCCCAGCATTTT.

The CDR3 DNA reads TGTGCCAGCATGCAGGGATCCTACAATGAGCAGTTCTTC. It yields the protein CASMQGSYNEQFF. The genes are TRBV2 and TRBJ2-1; tentatively, D is TRBD1 (5 bases). Germline V gene lookup returns CDR1 SNHLY and CDR2 FYNNEI. The ends were cut back, 7 bases at V and 1 base at J, with 8 bases in the middle. The CDR3 runs 13 residues.

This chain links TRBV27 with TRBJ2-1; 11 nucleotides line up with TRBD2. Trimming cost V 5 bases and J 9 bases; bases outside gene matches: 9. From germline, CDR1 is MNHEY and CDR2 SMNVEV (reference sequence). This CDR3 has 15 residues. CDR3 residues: CASSPIAGGRGEQFF. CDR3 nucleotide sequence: TGTGCCAGCAGTCCTATAGCGGGGGGGCGGGGTGAGCAGTTCTTC.

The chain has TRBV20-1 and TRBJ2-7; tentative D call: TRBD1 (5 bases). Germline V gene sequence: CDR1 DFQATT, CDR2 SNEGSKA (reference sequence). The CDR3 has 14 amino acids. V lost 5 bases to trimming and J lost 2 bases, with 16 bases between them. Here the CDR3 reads CSARPLDTPYEQYF. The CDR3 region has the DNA TGCAGTGCTCGTCCCCTGGACACCCCCTACGAGCAGTACTTC.